Described below is a single T cell receptor beta chain sequence and its context. Other DNA sequences within the sample encode an identical CDR3. The CDR3 sequence is 14 residues long. Germline CDR1 reads SGHDT; CDR2 reads YYEEEE. Trimming removed 2 bases from V and 0 bases from J, with 8 bases in between. Repertoires were generated with immunoSEQ multiplex PCR, while TCRdb's copy carries only in-frame clones and drops some. The sample comprises fewer than 120,000 clones, about 85% of which are singletons, and about 5% rests with the top ten. This sample was included in a study of blood T cell repertoires in COVID-19.

The chain has TRBV5-6 and TRBJ1-2; D is ambiguous. The TCR was taken from a human donor in a cohort sampled during active COVID-19. Input material: peripheral blood. CDR3 bases: TGTGCCAGCAGCTTCGGCCAGGCTAACTATGGCTACACCTTC. As protein: CASSFGQANYGYTF.